A selection of T cell receptor beta chains follows, all from one sample in a study of CXCR3-negative and CXCR3-positive naive CD8 T cells. TCRdb re-called the 5' RACE reads; one entry per CDR3 protein, DNA not given. The specimen's table records 100,000 to 150,000 distinct CDR3 sequences. The sample taken for sequencing was naive CXCR3- CD8+ T cells from blood. These receptor sequences come from a human donor in good health. Some clones in this sample may be carry-over from other donors' samples. The CDR3 runs from the conserved cysteine through the conserved F or W.

V,J,CDR3
TRBV4-2,TRBJ2-7,CASSPVGFEKYEQYF
TRBV28,TRBJ2-7,CASSLLSGTGFYEQYF
TRBV13,TRBJ2-5,CASSPQGSGRSGTQYF
TRBV28,TRBJ2-3,CASSWDLTDTQYF
TRBV6-6,TRBJ2-1,CASTQRDRSYNEQFF
TRBV5-1,TRBJ2-1,CASSLTGYNEQFF
TRBV7-6,TRBJ2-2,CASSDLADGVGELFF
TRBV12-3/TRBV12-4,TRBJ1-5,CASSLDRGLNQPQHF
TRBV29-1,TRBJ2-5,CSVPDRGETQYF
TRBV4-1,TRBJ1-5,CASSQGANQPQHF